The 18 T cell receptor beta chains given below trace back to one sample, sequenced in a study of T cell responses to AZD1222 COVID-19 vaccine. Here immunoSEQ multiplex PCR was the method, and the copy in TCRdb shows in-frame clones only, minus some. The repertoire holds under 130,000 clones, about 92% seen once, with 1.2% in the top ten. Sample: peripheral blood, taken on day 0 of AZD1222 vaccination. The source is an adult in good health.

The chain uses TRBV2 and TRBJ2-3; TRBD2 agrees at 8 bases. Trimming cost V 5 bases and J 2 bases; bases outside gene matches: 6. The CDR3 spans 15 residues. Germline lookup yields CDR1 SNHLY and CDR2 FYNNEI. In nucleotides, the CDR3 is TGTGCCAGCAGTTTAGGGACTAGAGACACAGATACGCAGTATTTT. It yields the protein CASSLGTRDTDTQYF.

This clone was seen just once. Other DNA sequences in the sample encode the same CDR3. The V call is TRBV7-3, the J call TRBJ2-2; 14 bases fit TRBD2. This CDR3 comprises 16 residues. Germline loops: CDR1 SGHTA, CDR2 FQGTGA. V lost 3 bases and J lost 4; bases outside the gene matches: 1. The CDR3 protein is CASSLGLAGATGELFF. CDR3 sequence (DNA): TGTGCCAGCAGCTTGGGACTAGCGGGAGCCACCGGGGAGCTGTTTTTT.

This clone occurred a few times. V gene TRBV3-1 (or the pseudogene TRBV3-2) combines with J gene TRBJ2-1; 7 bases map to TRBD2. The CDR3 has 19 residues. Germline-derived CDR1 and CDR2 are LGHDT and YNNKEL (reference sequence). V was pared by 6 bases and J by 1 base, with 18 bases of the junction left unmatched. CDR3 in DNA: TGTGCCAGCAGGGACATTGGGCTAGCGGACCTCCGATCCTACAATGAGCAGTTCTTC. Its translation is CASRDIGLADLRSYNEQFF.

Written as DNA, the CDR3 is TGCGCCAGCAGCCCTGGGACAGGGCAAGAGACCCAGTACTTC. This gives the protein CASSPGTGQETQYF. V and J are TRBV5-1 and TRBJ2-5; TRBD1 aligns across 9 bases. The CDR3 length is 14 residues. In germline, CDR1 is SGHRS, CDR2 YFSETQ. After removal of 4 bases from V and 2 bases from J, the junction contained 3 bases not matched to a gene. Combining the CDR3 with reference TRBV5-1 and TRBJ2-5 gives the whole variable domain KAGVTQTPRYLIKTRGQQVTLSCSPISGHRSVSWYQQTPGQGLQFLFEYFSETQRNKGNFPGRFSGRQFSNSRSEMNVSTLELGDSALYLCASSPGTGQETQYFGPGTRLLVL.

Only one count was recorded for this clone. This chain uses TRBV7-9 with TRBJ1-5, with D maybe TRBD1 (6 bases). Germline CDR1 and CDR2: SEHNR and FQNEAQ (reference sequence). This CDR3 is 16 amino acids long. Trimming pared 3 bases from V and 4 bases from J, leaving 16 bases between. The chain's CDR3 is CASSFAGGAANQPQHF. CDR3 nucleotides: TGTGCCAGCAGCTTCGCTGGGGGGGCGGCTAATCAGCCCCAGCATTTT.

This chain joins TRBV7-2 and TRBJ1-4; D unclear. The CDR3 sequence is 13 residues long. V shed 2 bases and J shed 3 bases, with 4 bases lying between them. Germline assignment: CDR1 SGHTA and CDR2 FQGNSA. The CDR3 region is CASSLRSNEKLFF. CDR3 DNA sequence: TGTGCCAGCAGCTTAAGGTCTAATGAAAAACTGTTTTTT. The whole variable domain, filled in from reference TRBV7-2 and TRBJ1-4, reads GAGVSQSPSNKVTEKGKDVELRCDPISGHTALYWYRQSLGQGLEFLIYFQGNSAPDKSGLPSDRFSAERTGGSVSTLTIQRTQQEDSAVYLCASSLRSNEKLFFGSGTQLSVL.

The CDR3, as DNA: TGTGCCAGCAGTTCCAGCGGCGGGGGGGCCTTAGGAGAGACCCAGTACTTC. Its translation: CASSSSGGGALGETQYF. The chain combines TRBV5-6 with TRBJ2-5, with 9 bases identical to TRBD2. This CDR3 is 17 amino acids long. Germline lookup yields CDR1 SGHDT and CDR2 YYEEEE. After removal of 5 bases from V and 4 bases from J, the junction contained 15 bases not matched to a gene. Looking up the rest from reference TRBV5-6 and TRBJ2-5 gives the full variable domain: DAGVTQSPTHLIKTRGQQVTLRCSPKSGHDTVSWYQQALGQGPQFIFQYYEEEERQRGNFPDRFSGHQFPNYSSELNVNALLLGDSALYLCASSSSGGGALGETQYFGPGTRLLVL.

V usage is TRBV27 and J usage is TRBJ1-2; TRBD1 aligns across 10 bases. Losses at the gene ends were 6 bases for V and 2 bases for J; bases not matched to a gene: 9. Germline CDR1 MNHEY, CDR2 SMNVEV (reference sequence). CDR3 size: 16 residues. The CDR3: CASRDPGTGANYGYTF. For the CDR3, the DNA is TGTGCCAGCAGAGATCCCGGGACAGGGGCCAACTATGGCTACACCTTC.

The rearrangement uses TRBV4-3 and TRBJ1-2; a possible D gene is TRBD1 (5 bases). This CDR3 is built from 17 residues. With 4 bases removed from V and 5 bases from J, the gap between germline ends came to 23 bases. The germline V gene has CDR1 LGHNA and CDR2 YSLEER. CDR3 sequence (DNA): TGCGCCAGCAGCCCCTTTTTGACCGGGACTTACGCATATGGCTACACCTTC. It specifies CASSPFLTGTYAYGYTF.

The V and J genes are TRBV5-1 and TRBJ1-3; D might be TRBD1 (5 bases). Germline V gives CDR1 SGHRS, CDR2 YFSETQ. This CDR3 is built from 14 residues. V lost 3 bases, J lost 2 bases, and 9 bases lay in between. This chain's CDR3 is CASSSGGTGNTIYF. The CDR3 DNA follows: TGCGCCAGCAGCTCTGGGGGAACTGGAAACACCATATATTTT.

The gene calls are TRBV6-5 and TRBJ2-7; D unresolved. The CDR3 extends over 14 amino acids. V was cut by 0 bases and J by 7 bases, with 13 bases left in between. From germline, CDR1 is MNHEY and CDR2 SVGAGI. The CDR3 region is CASSYSPNSGEQYF. The CDR3 nucleotides read TGTGCCAGCAGTTACTCACCGAACTCTGGGGAGCAGTACTTC.

This chain uses TRBV2 with TRBJ1-5, with 9 bases aligning to TRBD1. Germline values: CDR1 SNHLY, CDR2 FYNNEI. V shed 7 bases and J 5 bases; nucleotides not matched to a gene: 6. This CDR3 is built from 14 residues. The DNA of the CDR3 is TGTGCCAGCAACGGACAGGGGTTCTATCAGCCCCAGCATTTT. Translation gives CASNGQGFYQPQHF.

The chain is built from TRBV3-1 (or the pseudogene TRBV3-2) and TRBJ1-2, with a possible D match to TRBD1 (5 bases). Germline V gene lookup returns CDR1 LGHDT and CDR2 YNNKEL (reference sequence). The V end lost 2 bases, the J end lost 7 bases, and 11 bases lay between the germline ends. The CDR3 is 13 residues long. CDR3 amino acids: CASSQSREGGYTF. The CDR3 nucleotides are TGTGCCAGCAGCCAAAGCAGGGAGGGTGGCTACACCTTC.

The chain couples TRBV7-7 to TRBJ2-7, with TRBD1 matching over 9 bases. V trimming: 5 bases; J trimming: 0 bases; junction bases outside the gene matches: 8. Germline V gene lookup returns CDR1 SSHAT and CDR2 FNYEAQ (reference sequence). This CDR3 contains 16 residues. CDR3 bases: TGTGCCAGCAGCCCGTTGACAGGGGGTGGCTCCTACGAGCAGTACTTC. Residues: CASSPLTGGGSYEQYF.

This sequence joins TRBV24-1 and TRBJ2-3; D possibly corresponds to TRBD1 (5 bases). The CDR3 runs to 16 residues. Germline assignment: CDR1 KGHDR and CDR2 SFDVKD. With 3 bases removed from V and 2 bases from J, the gap between germline ends came to 14 bases. CDR3 DNA: TGTGCCACCAGTGATAATTCGCTGGACAACACAGATACGCAGTATTTT. Its protein product is CATSDNSLDNTDTQYF.

The chain carries TRBV7-9 and TRBJ1-5; D uncertain. The germline V gene encodes CDR1 SEHNR and CDR2 FQNEAQ (reference sequence). V lost 9 bases and J lost 8, with 20 bases in between. The CDR3 is 14 amino acids. The CDR3 spells CASNRDHGGEPQHF. The CDR3, as DNA: TGTGCCAGTAACAGAGATCATGGTGGAGAGCCCCAGCATTTT.

The J gene is TRBJ2-1, the V gene TRBV7-3, with D possibly being TRBD1 or TRBD2 (5 bases each). CDR1 and CDR2 from the germline V gene are SGHTA and FQGTGA. Trimming removed 5 bases from V and 7 bases from J, with 15 bases in between. The CDR3 runs 14 residues. The CDR3: CASSLGPWGNEQFF. For the CDR3, the DNA is TGTGCCAGCAGCCTAGGACCTTGGGGGAATGAGCAGTTCTTC.

This sequence joins TRBV7-9 and TRBJ1-1, with D unresolved. CDR3 size: 16 residues. V was pared by 4 bases and J by 1 base, with 16 bases between. CDR1 is SEHNR, CDR2 FQNEAQ, per germline (reference sequence). The CDR3 DNA sequence: TGTGCCAGCAGCTCCCTGGATCGGGGAGGGAACACTGAAGCTTTCTTT. Translating gives CASSSLDRGGNTEAFF.